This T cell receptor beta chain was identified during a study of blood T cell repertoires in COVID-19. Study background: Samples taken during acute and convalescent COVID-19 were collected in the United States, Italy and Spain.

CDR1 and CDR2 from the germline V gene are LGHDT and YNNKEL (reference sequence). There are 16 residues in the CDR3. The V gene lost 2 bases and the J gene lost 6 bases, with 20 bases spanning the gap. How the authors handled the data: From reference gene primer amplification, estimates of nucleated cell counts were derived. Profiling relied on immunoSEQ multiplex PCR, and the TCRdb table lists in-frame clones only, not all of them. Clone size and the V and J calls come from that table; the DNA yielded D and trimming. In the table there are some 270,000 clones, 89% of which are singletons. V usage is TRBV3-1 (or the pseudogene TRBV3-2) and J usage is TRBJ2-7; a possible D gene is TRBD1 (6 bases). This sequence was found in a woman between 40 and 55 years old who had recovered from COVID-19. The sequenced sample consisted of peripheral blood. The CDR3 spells CASSQHSCGGQPEQYV. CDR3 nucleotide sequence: TGTGCCAGCAGCCAACACAGCTGCGGCGGACAGCCCGAGCAGTACGTC.